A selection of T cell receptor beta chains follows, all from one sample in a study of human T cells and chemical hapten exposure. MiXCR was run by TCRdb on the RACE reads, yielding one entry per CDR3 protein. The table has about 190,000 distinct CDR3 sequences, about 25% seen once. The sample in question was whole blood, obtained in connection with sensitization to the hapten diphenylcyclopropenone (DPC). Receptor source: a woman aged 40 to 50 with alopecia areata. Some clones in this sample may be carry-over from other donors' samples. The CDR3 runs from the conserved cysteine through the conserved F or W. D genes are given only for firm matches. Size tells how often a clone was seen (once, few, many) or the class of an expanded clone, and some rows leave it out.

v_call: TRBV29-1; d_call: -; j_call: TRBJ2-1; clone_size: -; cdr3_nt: TGCAGCGTTGTGAAGACTGGGTACAATGAGCAGTTCTTC; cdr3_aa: CSVVKTGYNEQFF
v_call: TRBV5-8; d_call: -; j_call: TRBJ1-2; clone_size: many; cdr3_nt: TGTGCCAGCAGCGCGGACCAGACCTATGGCTACACCTTC; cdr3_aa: CASSADQTYGYTF
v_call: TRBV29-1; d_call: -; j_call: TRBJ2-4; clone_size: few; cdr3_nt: TGCAGCGTTGATGGTGGTGGAGGCGGGATCCAAAACATTCAGTACTTC; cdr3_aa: CSVDGGGGGIQNIQYF
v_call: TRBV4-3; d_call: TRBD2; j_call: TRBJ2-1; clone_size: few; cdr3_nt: TGCGCCAGCAGCCAGGGACTAGACTACAATGAGCAGTTCTTC; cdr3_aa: CASSQGLDYNEQFF
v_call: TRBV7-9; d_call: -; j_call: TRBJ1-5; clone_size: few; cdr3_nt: TGTGCCAGCAGCTTAGGGGAACGGTGGCAGCCCCAGCATTTT; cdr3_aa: CASSLGERWQPQHF
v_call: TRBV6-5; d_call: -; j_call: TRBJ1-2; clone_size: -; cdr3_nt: TGTGCCAGCAGTTACTCGAAGGGGCTTGGCTATGGCTACACCTTC; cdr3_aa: CASSYSKGLGYGYTF
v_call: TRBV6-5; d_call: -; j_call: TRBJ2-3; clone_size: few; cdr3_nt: TGTGCCAGCAGTTCGGACCGAGATACGCAGTATTTT; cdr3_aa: CASSSDRDTQYF
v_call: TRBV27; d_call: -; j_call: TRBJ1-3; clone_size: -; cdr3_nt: TGTGCCAGCAGTTCCTCGAGCTCTGGAAACACCATATATTTT; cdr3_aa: CASSSSSSGNTIYF
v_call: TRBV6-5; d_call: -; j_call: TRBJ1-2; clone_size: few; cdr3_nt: TGTGCCAGCAGTTACGCCGGCCGGGGCTACACCTTC; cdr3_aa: CASSYAGRGYTF
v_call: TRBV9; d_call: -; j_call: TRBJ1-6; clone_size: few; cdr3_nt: TGTGCCAGCAGCGTATCAGGAGGGGGACAAGGAAATTCACCCCTCCACTTT; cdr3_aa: CASSVSGGGQGNSPLHF
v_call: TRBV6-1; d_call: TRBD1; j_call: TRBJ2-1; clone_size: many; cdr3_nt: TGTGCCAGCAGTGTAATGTCCGGGACAGGGCACAATGAGCAGTTCTTC; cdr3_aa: CASSVMSGTGHNEQFF
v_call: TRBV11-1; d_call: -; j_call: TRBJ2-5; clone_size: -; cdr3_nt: TGTGCCAGCAGCCTCTCCCGGGGCTTAGGGCCGTCAGAGACCCAGTACTTC; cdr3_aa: CASSLSRGLGPSETQYF
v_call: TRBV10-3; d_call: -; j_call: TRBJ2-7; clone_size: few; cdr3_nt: TGTGCCATCAGAGAATCCCAGACAGTGAGCTCCTACGAGCAGTACTTC; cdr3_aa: CAIRESQTVSSYEQYF
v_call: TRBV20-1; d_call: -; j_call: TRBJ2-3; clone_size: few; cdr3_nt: TGCAGTGCTGAAGATTACCGGGGACGGAATTTT; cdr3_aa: CSAEDYRGRNF
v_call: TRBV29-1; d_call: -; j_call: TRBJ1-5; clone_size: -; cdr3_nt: TGCAGCCCCCCCGGGAGGCAGGGCGGACAGCCCCAGCATTTT; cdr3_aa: CSPPGRQGGQPQHF
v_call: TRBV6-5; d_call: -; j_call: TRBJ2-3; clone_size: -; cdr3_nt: TGTGCCAGCAGAGGGACCCCCATCTCGAGTACGCAGTATTTT; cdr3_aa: CASRGTPISSTQYF
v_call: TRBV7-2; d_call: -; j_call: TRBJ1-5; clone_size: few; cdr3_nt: TGTGCCAGCAGCCCAGACGCTCAGCCCCAGCATTTT; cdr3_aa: CASSPDAQPQHF
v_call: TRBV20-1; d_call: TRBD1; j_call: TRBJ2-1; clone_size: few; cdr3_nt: TGCAGTGCTAGCTGGACAGGGGGTTGGTATGAGCAGTTCTTC; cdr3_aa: CSASWTGGWYEQFF
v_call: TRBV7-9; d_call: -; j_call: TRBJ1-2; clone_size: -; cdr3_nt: TGTGCCAGCAGTACGGGGCCAGGAGGATATGGCTACACCTTC; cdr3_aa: CASSTGPGGYGYTF
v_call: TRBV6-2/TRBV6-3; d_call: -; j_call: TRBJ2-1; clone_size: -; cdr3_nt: TGTGCCAGCAGTTACTCGGCCGGGACCGCCCACTTC; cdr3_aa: CASSYSAGTAHF
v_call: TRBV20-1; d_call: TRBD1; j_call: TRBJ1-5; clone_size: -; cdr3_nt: TGCAGTGCCGGGACAGGGTTCCAGCCCCAGCATTTT; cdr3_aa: CSAGTGFQPQHF
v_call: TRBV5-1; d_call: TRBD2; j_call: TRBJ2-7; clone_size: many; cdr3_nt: TGCGCCAGCAGCTTGGAAGGGACTAGCGGGAGCCGATTC; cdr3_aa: CASSLEGTSGSRF
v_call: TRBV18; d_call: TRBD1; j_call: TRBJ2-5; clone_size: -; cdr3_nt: TGTGCCAGCTCACCGGCATCGGGACAGCCTAAGTACTTC; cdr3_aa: CASSPASGQPKYF
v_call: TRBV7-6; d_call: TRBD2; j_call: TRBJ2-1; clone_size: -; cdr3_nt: TGTGCCAGCAGCTTAGTTCCTAGCGGGAGGGCGGGAAATGAGCAGTTCTTC; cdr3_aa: CASSLVPSGRAGNEQFF
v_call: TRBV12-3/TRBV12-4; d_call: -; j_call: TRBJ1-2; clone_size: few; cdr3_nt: TGTGCCAGCAGTTTAGGGCAGGGCTCTGGCTACACCTTC; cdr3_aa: CASSLGQGSGYTF
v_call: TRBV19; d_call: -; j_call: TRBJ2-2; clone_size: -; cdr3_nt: TGTGCCAGTAACCCAGGGACATCGAACACCGGGGAGCTGTTTTTT; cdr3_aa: CASNPGTSNTGELFF
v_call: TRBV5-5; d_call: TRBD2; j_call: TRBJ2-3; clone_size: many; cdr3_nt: TGTGCCAGCAGCTTGGGTCTAGCGGGATTGGCAGATACGCAGTATTTT; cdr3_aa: CASSLGLAGLADTQYF
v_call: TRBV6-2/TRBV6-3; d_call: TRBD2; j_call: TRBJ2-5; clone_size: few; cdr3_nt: TGTGCCAGCCGTCGTCCGGAATTGCTAGCGGGACTCTTC; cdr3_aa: CASRRPELLAGLF
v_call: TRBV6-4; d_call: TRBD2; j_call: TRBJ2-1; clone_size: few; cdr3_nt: TGTGCCAGCAGAGCCGGCCCTAGCGGGAGGGACAATGAGCAGTTCTTC; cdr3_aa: CASRAGPSGRDNEQFF
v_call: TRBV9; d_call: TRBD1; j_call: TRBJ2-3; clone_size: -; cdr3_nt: TGTGCCAGCAGCCCACCGGGACAGATAGCCCTATTTTTT; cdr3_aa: CASSPPGQIALFF
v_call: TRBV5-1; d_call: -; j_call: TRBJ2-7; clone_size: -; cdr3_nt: TGCGCCAGCAGCTTGCGAGGGGGAGCCTCCTACGAGCAGTACTTC; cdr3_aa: CASSLRGGASYEQYF
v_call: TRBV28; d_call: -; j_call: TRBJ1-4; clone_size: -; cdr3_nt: TGTGCCGGAGGGAGGACTAATGAAAAACTGTTTTTT; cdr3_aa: CAGGRTNEKLFF
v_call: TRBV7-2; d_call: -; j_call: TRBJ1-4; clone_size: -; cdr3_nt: TGTGCCAGCAGCACCGTGGGCCGGACAGTTAATGAAAAACTGTTTTTT; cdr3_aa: CASSTVGRTVNEKLFF
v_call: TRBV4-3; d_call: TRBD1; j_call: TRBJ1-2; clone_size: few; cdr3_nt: TGCGCCAGCAGCCGAGTGAGGGGGCCTTATGGCTACACCTTC; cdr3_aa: CASSRVRGPYGYTF
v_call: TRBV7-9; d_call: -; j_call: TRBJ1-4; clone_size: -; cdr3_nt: TGTGCCAGCAGCCCTGACTCTTTTTCCGAAAAACTGTTTTTT; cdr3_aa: CASSPDSFSEKLFF
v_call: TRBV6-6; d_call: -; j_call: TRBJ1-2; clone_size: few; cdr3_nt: TGTGCCAGCAGTTACTTAGAGGGAGGGCCTCATGGCTACACCTTC; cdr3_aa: CASSYLEGGPHGYTF
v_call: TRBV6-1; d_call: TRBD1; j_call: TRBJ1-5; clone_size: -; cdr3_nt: TGTGCCAGCAGCGGACAGGGCTCAAGTTATAATCAGCCCCAGCATTTT; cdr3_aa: CASSGQGSSYNQPQHF
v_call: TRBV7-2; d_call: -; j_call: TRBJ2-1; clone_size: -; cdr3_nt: TGTGCCAGCAGCTTCACCTACAGGGATGAGCAGTTCTTC; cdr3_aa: CASSFTYRDEQFF
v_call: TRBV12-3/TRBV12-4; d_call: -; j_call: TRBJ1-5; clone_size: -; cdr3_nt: TGTGCCAGCAGTTTTGGACAGAGGCCCGGGGCCCAGCATTTT; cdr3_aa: CASSFGQRPGAQHF
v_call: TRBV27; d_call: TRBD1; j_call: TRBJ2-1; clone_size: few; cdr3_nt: TGTGCCAGCATAGCTTCGGGGACAGGGTGGCCCAATGAGCAGTTCTTC; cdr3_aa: CASIASGTGWPNEQFF
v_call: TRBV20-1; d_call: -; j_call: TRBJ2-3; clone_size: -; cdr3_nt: TGCAGTGCTCGCAGGGATTTCACAGATACGCAGTATTTT; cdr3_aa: CSARRDFTDTQYF
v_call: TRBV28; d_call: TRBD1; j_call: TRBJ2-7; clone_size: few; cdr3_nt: TGTGCCAGCGGGACAGCCTACGAGCAGTACTTC; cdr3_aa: CASGTAYEQYF
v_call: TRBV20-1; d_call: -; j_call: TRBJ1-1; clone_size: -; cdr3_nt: TGCAGTGCTAGTGAGGTCCGGGAAGCTTTCTTT; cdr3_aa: CSASEVREAFF
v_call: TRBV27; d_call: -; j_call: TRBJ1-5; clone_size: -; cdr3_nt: TGTGCCAGCAGTGAATACGGAGCTCTCAATCAGCCCCAGCATTTT; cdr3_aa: CASSEYGALNQPQHF
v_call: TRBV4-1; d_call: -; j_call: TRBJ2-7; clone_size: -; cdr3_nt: TGCGCCAGCAGCCAAGAAGCGGCGCCGGTCCTCGAGCAGTACTTC; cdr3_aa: CASSQEAAPVLEQYF
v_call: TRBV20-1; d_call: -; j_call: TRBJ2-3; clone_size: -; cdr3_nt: TGCAGTGCTAGAGATTTGCGGGAATCCACAGATACGCAGTATTTT; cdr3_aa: CSARDLRESTDTQYF
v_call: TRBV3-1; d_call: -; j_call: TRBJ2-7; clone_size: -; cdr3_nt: TGTGCCAGCAGCCAATCTCTAAGGGAGCAGCAGTACTTC; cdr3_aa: CASSQSLREQQYF
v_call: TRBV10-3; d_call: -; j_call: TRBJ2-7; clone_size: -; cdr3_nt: TGTGCCATCTCCCAGGAGTCCTACGAGCAGTACTTC; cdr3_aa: CAISQESYEQYF
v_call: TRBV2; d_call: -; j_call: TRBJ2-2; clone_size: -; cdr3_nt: TGTGCCAGCAGTGAAGTGTCAGAATACACCGGGGAGCTGTTTTTT; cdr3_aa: CASSEVSEYTGELFF